The sequence of this TCR beta chain was determined in a study of cytomegalovirus exposure and HLA in healthy donors. Study background: A data release that came early held roughly 80 million unique TCRs from HLA-typed donors. Broader study findings: The investigators catalogued 150 to 200 TCR beta chains as cytomegalovirus-associated.

The primer mix had 60 Vbeta and 13 Jbeta primers. Assay used: immunoSEQ multiplex PCR; TCRdb lists only in-frame clones, some missing. The sample lists about 120,000 clones; over 60% were seen once. Donors showed nominal health when sampled, although they likely had unrecorded immune exposures. This clone was seen a few times. The antigen is undetermined. Sequencing input: PBMCs. This receptor was taken from a human donor in good health.

In DNA form, the CDR3 reads TGTGCCAGCAGTTTTTTTCTCCCGGACAGGTTTAGGGGCAAGCAGTACTTC. Translation: CASSFFLPDRFRGKQYF. The chain has TRBV28 and TRBJ2-7; 7 bases are shared with TRBD1. V lost 3 bases to trimming and J lost 8 bases; unmatched junction nucleotides: 19. This CDR3 has 17 amino acids. Germline CDR1 MDHEN, CDR2 SYDVKM.